This T cell receptor beta chain was sequenced for a study of type 1 regulatory T cells. Germline V gives CDR1 ENHRY, CDR2 SYGVKD. V gave up 8 bases and J gave up 5 bases; unmatched junction bases: 15. The CDR3 totals 16 residues. From the reads, TCRdb called clonotypes with MiXCR, one entry per CDR3 protein. The sample has 80,000 to 100,000 distinct CDR3 sequences; roughly a third are singletons. Within the sample, this clonotype is medium-sized. The clonotype comes from a human donor in good health. The chain has TRBV10-3 and TRBJ2-5, with 9 positions matching TRBD1. Sequenced material: CD4+ T cells, either the whole sample or a sorted fraction (not recorded which). CDR3 nucleotide sequence: TGTGCCATCCGGGGACAGGGCCGTGGATGGGCGGAGACCCAGTACTTC. Translation: CAIRGQGRGWAETQYF.